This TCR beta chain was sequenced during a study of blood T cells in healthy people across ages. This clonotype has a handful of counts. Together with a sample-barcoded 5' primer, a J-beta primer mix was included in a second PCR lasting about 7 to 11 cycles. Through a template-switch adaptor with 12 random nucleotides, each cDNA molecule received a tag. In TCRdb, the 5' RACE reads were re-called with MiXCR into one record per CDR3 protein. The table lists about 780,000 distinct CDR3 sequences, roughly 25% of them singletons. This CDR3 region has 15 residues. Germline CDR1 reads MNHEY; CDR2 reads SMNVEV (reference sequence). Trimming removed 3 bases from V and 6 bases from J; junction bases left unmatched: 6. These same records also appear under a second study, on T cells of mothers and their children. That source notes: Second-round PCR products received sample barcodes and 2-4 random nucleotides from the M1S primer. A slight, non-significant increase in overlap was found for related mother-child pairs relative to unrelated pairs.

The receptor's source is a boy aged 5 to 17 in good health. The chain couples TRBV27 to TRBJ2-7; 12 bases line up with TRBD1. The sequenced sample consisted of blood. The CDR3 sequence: CASSFGTGGNLEQYF. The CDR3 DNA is TGTGCCAGCAGTTTCGGGACAGGGGGCAACCTCGAGCAGTACTTC.